The 6 T cell receptor beta chains below come from one sample, sequenced in a study of T cell changes during pregnancy in multiple sclerosis. Produced via immunoSEQ multiplex PCR; TCRdb's table is partial and in-frame only. Here the sample spans roughly 69,000 clones, roughly 90% being singletons. The specimen comprised CD4+ T cells from peripheral blood mononuclear cells, sampled in the third trimester of pregnancy. These receptors came from a female donor in good health, enrolled as a control in a pregnancy study.

The chain recombines TRBV6-1 with TRBJ1-4; D gene uncertain. The V end was cut by 5 bases, the J end by 8 bases, with 6 bases between. The germline gives CDR1 MNHNS, CDR2 SASEGT. The CDR3 consists of 11 residues. The DNA for the CDR3 is TGTGCCAGCAGTATGCGGGAAAAACTGTTTTTT. Its protein product is CASSMREKLFF.

The CDR3, as DNA: TGTGCCAGCAGCATAGGACCGGGGGGATATACGCAGTATTTT. Protein sequence: CASSIGPGGYTQYF. The genes are TRBV7-3 and TRBJ2-3, with 7 bases that match TRBD2. Germline V gives CDR1 SGHTA, CDR2 FQGTGA. CDR3 size: 14 residues. J was trimmed by 7 bases and V by 5 bases; bases with no gene match: 9.

This clone was seen once. The chain joins TRBV5-8 to TRBJ2-3, with TRBD2 as a possible D gene (7 bases). Germline CDR1 and CDR2: SGHTS and YDEGEE. This CDR3 has 16 residues. Trimming pared 3 bases from V and 4 bases from J, leaving 18 bases between. CDR3 sequence: CASSYLLGGPADTQYF. In DNA, the CDR3 is TGTGCCAGCAGCTACCTTTTGGGGGGGCCTGCAGATACGCAGTATTTT. Together with reference TRBV5-8 and TRBJ2-3, the CDR3 gives the full variable domain: EAGVTQSPTHLIKTRGQQATLRCSPISGHTSVYWYQQALGLGLQFLLWYDEGEERNRGNFPPRFSGRQFPNYSSELNVNALELEDSALYLCASSYLLGGPADTQYFGPGTRLTVL.

The chain has TRBV14 and TRBJ2-5, with 9 bases aligning to TRBD1. This CDR3 contains 15 residues. Trimming cost V 3 bases and J 4 bases; bases outside gene matches: 6. CDR1 and CDR2 from the germline V gene are SGHDN and FVKESK. The CDR3 loop reads CASSHYRGPPETQYF. The CDR3 DNA reads as TGTGCCAGCAGCCATTACAGGGGGCCTCCAGAGACCCAGTACTTC.

This clone has just a few counts. The rearrangement links TRBV25-1 to TRBJ1-2, with 7 bases lining up with TRBD1. Germline CDR1 and CDR2: MGHDK and SYGVNS. With V trimmed by 4 bases and J by 8 bases, 4 bases remained unmatched. This CDR3 region has 12 residues. The DNA of the CDR3 is TGTGCCAGCAGTGCAACAGGGGTGGGCTACACCTTC. Its protein product is CASSATGVGYTF.

The chain uses TRBV5-4 and TRBJ1-6; 8 bases agree with TRBD1. Germline V gives CDR1 SGHNT, CDR2 YYREEE (reference sequence). Losses at the gene ends were 0 bases for V and 9 bases for J; bases not matched to a gene: 11. This CDR3 is built from 17 residues. CDR3 amino acids: CASSLASGRGLGSPLHF. In nucleotides, the CDR3 is TGTGCCAGCAGCTTGGCTTCAGGCAGGGGGCTAGGTTCACCCCTCCACTTT.